Sequencing of this TCR beta chain was carried out in a study of long-term antiretroviral therapy in people with HIV. Study-wide points: Information on adherence, resistance and therapy changes was unavailable.

Without exception, participants with HIV were treated in the United States. Cryopreserved PBMC numbered roughly 0.9-11 million per sample before DNA extraction. Trimming cost V 1 base and J 0 bases, with 8 bases left between them. Germline loops: CDR1 SQVTM, CDR2 ANQGSEA. CDR3 length: 14 amino acids. Of note for this clone: Its specificity is not known.

Run at survey level, the immunoSEQ assay was version v3.0. Generated by immunoSEQ multiplex PCR, the TCRdb table keeps only in-frame clones and is missing some. The repertoire consists of around 30,000 clones, with around four fifths occurring once and the leading ten covering 9.3%. This sequence joins TRBV29-1 and TRBJ2-3; D might be TRBD2 (5 bases). The material sequenced was unsorted PBMCs, taken 1.5 years before starting antiretroviral therapy. The TCR originated in a young man with HIV. In DNA form, the CDR3 reads TGCAGCGTTGAAGGCAGGACTAGCACAGATACGCAGTATTTT. This codes for CSVEGRTSTDTQYF.